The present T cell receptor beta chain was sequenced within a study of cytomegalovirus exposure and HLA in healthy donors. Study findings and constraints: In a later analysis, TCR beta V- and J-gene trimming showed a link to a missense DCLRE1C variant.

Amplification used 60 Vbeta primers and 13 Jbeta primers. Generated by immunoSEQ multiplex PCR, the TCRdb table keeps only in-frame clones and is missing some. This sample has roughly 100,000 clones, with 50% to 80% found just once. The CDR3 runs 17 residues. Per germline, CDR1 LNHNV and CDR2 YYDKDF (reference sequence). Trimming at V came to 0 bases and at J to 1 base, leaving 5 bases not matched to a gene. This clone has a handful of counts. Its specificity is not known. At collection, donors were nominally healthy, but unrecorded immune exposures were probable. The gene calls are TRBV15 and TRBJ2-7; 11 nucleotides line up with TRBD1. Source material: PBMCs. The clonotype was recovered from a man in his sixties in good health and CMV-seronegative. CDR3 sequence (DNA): TGTGCCACCAGCAGAGATTGGGGGACAGGGGGTTCCTACGAGCAGTACTTC. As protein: CATSRDWGTGGSYEQYF. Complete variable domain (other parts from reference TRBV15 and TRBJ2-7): DAMVIQNPRYQVTQFGKPVTLSCSQTLNHNVMYWYQQKSSQAPKLLFHYYDKDFNNEADTPDNFQSRRPNTSFCFLDIRSPGLGDTAMYLCATSRDWGTGGSYEQYFGPGTRLTVT.